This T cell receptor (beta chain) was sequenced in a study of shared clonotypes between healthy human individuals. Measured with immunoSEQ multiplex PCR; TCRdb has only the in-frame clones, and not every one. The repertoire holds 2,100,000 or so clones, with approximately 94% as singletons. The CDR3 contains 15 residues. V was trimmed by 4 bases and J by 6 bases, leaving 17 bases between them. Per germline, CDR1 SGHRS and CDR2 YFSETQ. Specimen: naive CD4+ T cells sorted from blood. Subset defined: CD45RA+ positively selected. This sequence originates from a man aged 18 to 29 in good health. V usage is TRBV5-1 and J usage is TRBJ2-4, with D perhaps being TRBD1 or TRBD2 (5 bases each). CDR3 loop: CASSLGLGDANIQYF. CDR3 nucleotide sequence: TGCGCCAGCAGCCTGGGCCTCGGGGACGCAAACATTCAGTACTTC.